These 13 T cell receptor beta chains came from one sample sequenced in a study of T cell repertoires in aging, cancer and after chemotherapy. The template was genomic DNA from peripheral blood, not RNA. Multiplex touch-down PCR with TRB-A/B primers amplified rearranged V-D-J TRB sequences. TCRdb processed the multiplex PCR reads anew with MiXCR; each CDR3 protein has one entry. Here the sample spans about 9,400 distinct CDR3 sequences, 39% being singletons. Sequences were obtained from blood. The receptors originated from a human donor in good health.

This clonotype was seen a few times. The genes are TRBV7-9 and TRBJ2-7, with D unresolved. Germline V lookup: CDR1 SEHNR, CDR2 FQNEAQ (reference sequence). This CDR3 has 15 residues. The germline V and J ends were trimmed by 2 bases and 2 bases, with 13 bases remaining between them. The DNA of the CDR3 is TGTGCCAGCAGCTTAAGTGAGCTCGCCGCCTACGAGCAGTACTTC. This gives the protein CASSLSELAAYEQYF.

This clonotype was picked up a small number of times. In DNA form, the CDR3 reads TGTGCCAGCAGCTTGGGACTAGCGGAAACCGGGGAGCTGTTTTTT. Translation gives CASSLGLAETGELFF. J is TRBJ2-2 and V is TRBV5-4, with 9 bases identical to TRBD2. Germline values: CDR1 SGHNT, CDR2 YYREEE (reference sequence). This CDR3 contains 15 residues. V lost 0 bases and J lost 5; bases outside the gene matches: 2.

This clonotype showed up just a few times. This chain uses TRBV19 with TRBJ2-7; unclear D gene. Trimming took 3 bases from V and 6 from J, leaving 15 bases between them. CDR3 size: 14 residues. Germline CDR1 is LNHDA and CDR2 is SQIVND (reference sequence). The CDR3 loop is CASSIGATPGEQYF. CDR3 bases: TGTGCCAGTAGTATCGGCGCAACCCCAGGCGAGCAGTACTTC.

The V call is TRBV6-5, the J call TRBJ1-6; D call uncertain. The germline gives CDR1 MNHEY, CDR2 SVGAGI. CDR3 size: 12 residues. The V end was cut by 6 bases, the J end by 10 bases, with 10 bases between. CDR3 DNA sequence: TGTGCCAGCAGACCCGGGAAATCACCCCTCCACTTT. Encoded protein: CASRPGKSPLHF.

The J gene is TRBJ2-7, the V gene TRBV10-3; 7 bases fit TRBD1. The CDR3 consists of 15 residues. The ends lost 0 bases at V and 3 bases at J; junction bases unmatched: 5. The V gene's germline CDR1 is ENHRY and CDR2 SYGVKD. CDR3: CAISESMGQIYEQYF. The CDR3 nucleotides read TGTGCCATCAGTGAGTCGATGGGACAGATCTACGAGCAGTACTTC.

There are a few counts of this clonotype. CDR3 protein: CASSRGGGFHSTDTQYF. As DNA, the CDR3 is TGTGCCAGCAGCCGAGGGGGGGGGTTTCACAGCACAGATACGCAGTATTTT. The chain couples TRBV11-1 to TRBJ2-3; a weak D match, TRBD2 (7 bases). V was trimmed by 5 bases and J by 0 bases, leaving 18 bases between them. The germline V gene encodes CDR1 SGHAT and CDR2 FQDESV (reference sequence). The CDR3 runs to 17 residues.

The V call is TRBV20-1, the J call TRBJ2-2, with 13 bases fitting TRBD2. The V and J ends lost 3 bases and 6 bases, in that order; junction bases with no gene match: 4. Looked up from germline, CDR1 is DFQATT and CDR2 is SNEGSKA (reference sequence). This CDR3 is built from 15 residues. The CDR3 spells CSARVTSGRAGELFF. DNA for the CDR3: TGCAGTGCTAGGGTCACTAGCGGGAGGGCCGGGGAGCTGTTTTTT.

The chain carries TRBV4-2 and TRBJ2-7; 7 positions agree with TRBD2. This CDR3 comprises 16 residues. Germline assignment: CDR1 LGHNA and CDR2 YNFKEQ. After removal of 1 base from V and 2 bases from J, the junction contained 8 bases not matched to a gene. CDR3 loop: CASSQGAAGRTYEQYF. CDR3 bases: TGTGCCAGCAGCCAAGGGGCAGCGGGGCGAACCTACGAGCAGTACTTC.

V and J are TRBV6-4 and TRBJ2-3; TRBD2 aligns across 8 bases. The CDR3 covers 14 residues. V dropped 8 bases and J dropped 1; count of bases not matched to a gene: 5. Germline-derived CDR1 and CDR2 are MRHNA and SNTAGT. This CDR3 is CASSTSVGTDTQYF. CDR3 in DNA: TGTGCCAGCTCGACTAGCGTGGGCACAGATACGCAGTATTTT.

The chain links TRBV12-3 or TRBV12-4 to TRBJ2-7; 10 positions agree with TRBD2. The CDR3 runs 15 residues. Trimming took 5 bases from V and 3 from J; bases not matched to a gene: 7. The CDR3 DNA sequence: TGTGCCAGCAGTATGACTAGCGGGTTTCTCTACGAGCAGTACTTC. Translating gives CASSMTSGFLYEQYF.

This chain links TRBV13 with TRBJ2-1, with 11 nucleotides matching TRBD2. V shed 5 bases, J shed 8 bases, and the junction held 8 bases outside the gene matches. The germline V gene has CDR1 PRHDT and CDR2 FYEKMQ (reference sequence). CDR3 length: 15 residues. The CDR3, as DNA: TGTGCCAGCAGCCTAACTAGCGGGAGTTATCATGAGCAGTTCTTC. Translating it yields CASSLTSGSYHEQFF. Looking up the rest from reference TRBV13 and TRBJ2-1 gives the full variable domain: AAGVIQSPRHLIKEKRETATLKCYPIPRHDTVYWYQQGPGQDPQFLISFYEKMQSDKGSIPDRFSAQQFSDYHSELNMSSLELGDSALYFCASSLTSGSYHEQFFGPGTRLTVL.

This clonotype is categorized as medium-sized. V is TRBV11-3 and J is TRBJ2-7; 12 bases agree with TRBD2. Trimming removed 5 bases from V and 0 bases from J; junction bases left unmatched: 5. The CDR3 spans 16 residues. CDR1 and CDR2 (germline): SGHNT, YENEEA. CDR3: CASSGVLAGGSYEQYF. CDR3 DNA: TGTGCCAGCAGCGGCGTACTAGCGGGGGGCTCCTACGAGCAGTACTTC.

This clonotype showed up just once. This chain joins TRBV7-2 and TRBJ2-6; no reliable D call. This CDR3 spans 17 amino acids. From germline, CDR1 is SGHTA and CDR2 FQGNSA. Trimming stripped 6 bases from V and 0 bases from J, with 15 bases between. CDR3 nucleotides: TGTGCCAGCAGAGCCTCCTCCCTGGGCTCTGGGGCCAACGTCCTGACTTTC. It translates to CASRASSLGSGANVLTF.